One and the same sample provided the 22 T cell receptor beta chains below, sequenced in a study of OX40 agonist ivuxolimab in advanced cancers. The method was immunoSEQ multiplex PCR; TCRdb's version includes in-frame clones alone and lacks a portion of them. The sample includes about 64,000 clones, approximately 84% of them seen just once. Material: CD4+ or CD8+ T cells sorted from blood, obtained in a trial of the OX40 agonist ivuxolimab. These receptors came from an adult with an advanced solid tumor such as melanoma, head and neck, liver or kidney cancer.

The chain uses TRBV18 and TRBJ2-1, with D tentatively TRBD2 (6 bases). The CDR3 runs to 15 residues. With 2 bases removed from V and 7 bases from J, the gap between germline ends came to 15 bases. Germline V gene data show CDR1 as KGHSH and CDR2 as LQKENI. CDR3 nucleotide sequence: TGTGCCAGCTCACCATTCCAGGGCAGCGGGAATGAGCAGTTCTTC. Amino acid sequence: CASSPFQGSGNEQFF.

The rearrangement uses TRBV2 and TRBJ2-7, with D possibly TRBD2 on 5 matching bases. CDR3 length: 13 amino acids. From germline, CDR1 is SNHLY and CDR2 FYNNEI. V lost 7 bases, J lost 6 bases, and 16 bases lay in between. The CDR3 DNA follows: TGTGCCAGCACCCGACTAACCGCACGCGAGCAGTACTTC. Translating it yields CASTRLTAREQYF.

The chain links TRBV5-1 to TRBJ2-5; 9 bases are a match to TRBD2. The end of the DNA aligns better with TRBJ2-7, so the J call may be wrong. Germline lookup yields CDR1 SGHRS and CDR2 YFSETQ. The CDR3 is 17 amino acids. The CDR3 coding sequence is TGCGCCAGCAGCTTGTTTTCGGCGGGAGGGCCTTTCCACGAGCAGTACTTC. Protein product: CASSLFSAGGPFHEQYF.

This clone was counted a single time. The rearrangement links TRBV5-8 to TRBJ1-4; D unresolved. Germline CDR1 SGHTS, CDR2 YDEGEE. The CDR3 totals 15 residues. V was shortened by 0 bases and J by 0 bases, with 6 bases between the two germline ends. The DNA for the CDR3 is TGTGCCAGCAGCTTGGAAGCACCAACTAATGAAAAACTGTTTTTT. Its translation is CASSLEAPTNEKLFF.

A note on this clone: Other DNA sequences within the sample encode an identical CDR3. The J gene is TRBJ2-3, the V gene TRBV19; possibly TRBD2 for D (5 bases). With 9 bases removed from V and 5 bases from J, the gap between germline ends came to 12 bases. Germline V gives CDR1 LNHDA, CDR2 SQIVND (reference sequence). The CDR3 runs 12 residues. The CDR3 region is CASSSRGDTQYF. CDR3 nucleotides: TGTGCCAGCTCCTCCCGGGGAGATACGCAGTATTTT.

V gene TRBV21-1 combines with J gene TRBJ1-3; the DNA was not compared with TRBD1, the D call given in the table. TRBV21-1 is listed as a pseudogene. This CDR3 has 16 amino acids. CDR3 sequence reads: CASSDRDRVSGNTIYF. In DNA form, the CDR3 reads TGTGCCAGCAGCGACCGGGACAGGGTATCTGGAAACACCATATATTTT.

J is TRBJ2-5 and V is TRBV10-2; D unclear. Deletions cut 0 bases from V and 1 base from J, with 9 bases between. The CDR3 is made up of 15 amino acids. Germline V gene sequence: CDR1 WSHSY, CDR2 SAAADI. Here the CDR3 reads CASSESVKVQETQYF. CDR3 in DNA: TGCGCCAGCAGTGAGTCTGTAAAGGTCCAAGAGACCCAGTACTTC.

Only a few counts were recorded for this clone. The chain has TRBV5-1 and TRBJ2-1; 10 nucleotides align to TRBD2. Germline V lookup: CDR1 SGHRS, CDR2 YFSETQ. The length of the CDR3 is 16 residues. Unmatched junction bases numbered 11, after V lost 3 bases and J lost 8 bases. The CDR3 bases are TGCGCCAGCAGCTGGGGCACTAGCGGGAATTATGATGAGCAGTTCTTC. Translating gives CASSWGTSGNYDEQFF.

This chain joins TRBV5-3 and TRBJ2-7; 11 bases agree with TRBD2. TRBV5-3 is noted as an ORF with a role that remains uncertain. CDR3 length equals 14 residues. V lost 10 bases to trimming and J lost 1 base; unmatched junction nucleotides: 7. This CDR3 is CAGLGTSGSYEQYF. CDR3 DNA sequence: TGTGCCGGTCTCGGGACTAGCGGATCCTACGAGCAGTACTTC.

This chain connects TRBV5-4 to TRBJ2-5, with D perhaps being TRBD1 or TRBD2 (5 bases each). This CDR3 region has 15 residues. V was shortened by 4 bases and J by 2 bases, with 15 bases between the two germline ends. CDR1 and CDR2 (germline): SGHNT, YYREEE (reference sequence). CDR3 loop: CASSPPGPKQETQYF. CDR3 DNA sequence: TGTGCCAGCAGCCCCCCGGGACCAAAACAAGAGACCCAGTACTTC.

This chain joins TRBV2 and TRBJ2-1; 10 bases map to TRBD2. J lost 7 bases, V lost 6 bases, and 6 bases had no gene match. The CDR3 consists of 14 residues. In germline, CDR1 is SNHLY, CDR2 FYNNEI. The CDR3 loop is CASSLAGVGNEQFF. The DNA of the CDR3 is TGTGCCAGCAGCCTAGCGGGAGTGGGGAATGAGCAGTTCTTC.

The chain joins TRBV20-1 to TRBJ1-5; 7 nucleotides match TRBD1. Germline CDR1 is DFQATT and CDR2 is SNEGSKA (reference sequence). The CDR3 is 11 residues long. The CDR3 sequence: CSRGGNQPQHF. CDR3 bases: TGCAGCAGGGGGGGGAATCAGCCCCAGCATTTT.

The V gene is TRBV19, the J gene TRBJ2-4; perhaps D is TRBD1 or TRBD2 (5 bases each). The V gene lost 1 base and the J gene lost 3 bases, with 10 bases spanning the gap. The CDR3 is 15 residues long. Germline values: CDR1 LNHDA, CDR2 SQIVND (reference sequence). The CDR3 nucleotides read TGTGCCAGTAGTATAGGAGGGCAGGGCAAAAACATTCAGTACTTC. It translates to CASSIGGQGKNIQYF.

The V call is TRBV5-1, the J call TRBJ1-2; 9 positions match TRBD1. The CDR3 is made up of 17 amino acids. V dropped 4 bases and J dropped 0; count of bases not matched to a gene: 10. CDR1 is SGHRS and CDR2 is YFSETQ in the germline V gene. CDR3 residues: CASSRSGTGQANYGYTF. The DNA of the CDR3 is TGCGCCAGCAGCCGATCCGGGACAGGGCAAGCTAACTATGGCTACACCTTC.

The chain combines TRBV19 with TRBJ1-5; no firm D call. V gave up 3 bases and J gave up 0 bases, with 12 bases separating them. The CDR3 consists of 16 residues. Germline loops: CDR1 LNHDA, CDR2 SQIVND (reference sequence). CDR3 in DNA: TGTGCCAGTAGTATGGTATTGTCCGCTAGCAATCAGCCCCAGCATTTT. Translating gives CASSMVLSASNQPQHF. The whole variable domain, remainder taken from reference TRBV19 and TRBJ1-5, is DGGITQSPKYLFRKEGQNVTLSCEQNLNHDAMYWYRQDPGQGLRLIYYSQIVNDFQKGDIAEGYSVSREKKESFPLTVTSAQKNPTAFYLCASSMVLSASNQPQHFGDGTRLSIL.

The genes are TRBV28 and TRBJ1-1, with 9 positions matching TRBD1. J was trimmed by 3 bases and V by 8 bases; bases with no gene match: 4. Germline V gives CDR1 MDHEN, CDR2 SYDVKM. The CDR3 is 13 residues long. In nucleotides, the CDR3 is TGTGCCAGCGGGACAGGGAGTTACACTGAAGCTTTCTTT. Translating it yields CASGTGSYTEAFF.

The rearrangement links TRBV9 to TRBJ2-1, with 10 bases fitting TRBD2. Germline loops: CDR1 SGDLS, CDR2 YYNGEE. V lost 4 bases and J lost 7; bases outside the gene matches: 8. The CDR3 totals 15 residues. The CDR3 spells CASSPIAGGRNEQFF. The CDR3 coding sequence is TGTGCCAGCAGCCCAATAGCGGGGGGAAGGAATGAGCAGTTCTTC.

The chain couples TRBV10-3 to TRBJ2-3; 10 bases map to TRBD2. The CDR3 covers 15 residues. V dropped 6 bases and J dropped 1; count of bases not matched to a gene: 4. Looked up from germline, CDR1 is ENHRY and CDR2 is SYGVKD. The CDR3 DNA reads TGTGCCATCAGCCTAGCGGGAGATGGCACAGATACGCAGTATTTT. Protein sequence: CAISLAGDGTDTQYF.

This chain joins TRBV6-1 and TRBJ2-5, with D maybe TRBD1 (5 bases). V was trimmed by 3 bases and J by 1 base, leaving 12 bases between them. CDR3 size: 15 residues. The germline V gene has CDR1 MNHNS and CDR2 SASEGT. Written as DNA, the CDR3 is TGTGCCAGCAGTGACCCGACAGATTTCCAAGAGACCCAGTACTTC. This encodes CASSDPTDFQETQYF.

The chain employs TRBV5-1 and TRBJ1-1; 7 positions match TRBD1. The trim removed 4 bases at V and 4 bases at J, leaving 7 bases unmatched. The CDR3 totals 14 residues. The germline V gene encodes CDR1 SGHRS and CDR2 YFSETQ. CDR3 loop: CASSPTTGSTEAFF. CDR3 bases: TGCGCCAGCAGCCCAACGACAGGGAGCACTGAAGCTTTCTTT.

The chain combines TRBV5-8 with TRBJ2-7; no clear D. Trimming left V 5 bases short and J 0 bases short, with 9 bases between. This CDR3 spans 13 amino acids. In germline, CDR1 is SGHTS, CDR2 YDEGEE. CDR3 bases: TGTGCCAGCAGGCCGTCTGGCTCCTACGAGCAGTACTTC. Translating it yields CASRPSGSYEQYF.

The V call is TRBV29-1, the J call TRBJ1-1; D is unclear. Trimming cost V 3 bases and J 7 bases, with 12 bases left between them. The CDR3 contains 12 residues. The V gene's germline CDR1 is SQVTM and CDR2 ANQGSEA. The CDR3 reads CSVERTDFEAFF. CDR3 DNA: TGCAGCGTTGAGCGGACGGACTTTGAAGCTTTCTTT.